This note documents a single T cell receptor beta chain sequence. Its target is unknown. The method was immunoSEQ multiplex PCR; TCRdb's version includes in-frame clones alone and lacks a portion of them. The sample holds more than 300,000 clones, around 89% seen once. Treatment described: approximately 18 received Ad26.COV2.S at low or high dose, single or two shots; about 5 received placebo; per-sample allocation not given. Samples were taken on day 63 after the first vaccine or placebo injection. Based in Boston, the donor was an adult of 18-55 years. V gave up 1 base and J gave up 4 bases, with 13 bases separating them. Looked up from germline, CDR1 is SGHTA and CDR2 is FQGNSA. The CDR3 contains 15 residues. This specimen comes from a study of Ad26.COV2.S vaccination and SARS-CoV-2 variants. Study-level information: Ad26.COV2.S given intramuscularly, once or twice 56 days apart.

Whole-study findings and limits: Spike-specific responses of CD8+ and CD4+ T cells were reported to display substantial breadth after vaccination. Vaccine recipients showed a spike-specific TCR breadth that was higher than in placebo recipients.

The receptor comes from a person between 18 and 65 years old who received the Ad26.COV2.S COVID-19 vaccine or a placebo. The gene calls are TRBV7-2 and TRBJ1-1; D is possibly TRBD1 (5 bases). The sample was peripheral blood, taken in a trial of Ad26.COV2.S vaccine versus placebo. The CDR3 is CASSLEGRLGTEAFF. The CDR3 bases are TGTGCCAGCAGCTTAGAGGGACGGTTAGGCACTGAAGCTTTCTTT.